These 14 T cell receptor beta chains originate from one sample sequenced in a study of graft-versus-host responses after intestinal transplantation. What these receptors recognize is not known. Some clones are missing from TCRdb's copy, which holds only in-frame ones; the method was immunoSEQ multiplex PCR. The sample includes tens of thousands of clones, about nine tenths of them seen just once. Material: unstimulated CD4+ T cells sorted from spleen or lymph node cells, obtained before transplant. Receptors originate from a human donor who was the organ donor for an intestinal transplant.

The chain has TRBV5-1 and TRBJ2-1, with D possibly TRBD2 on 6 matching bases. CDR1 and CDR2 (germline): SGHRS, YFSETQ. With 1 base removed from V and 0 bases from J, the gap between germline ends came to 17 bases. The CDR3 totals 18 residues. The CDR3 loop is CASSLMVAAQSSYNEQFF. Here the CDR3 DNA reads TGCGCCAGCAGCTTGATGGTAGCGGCCCAGAGCTCCTACAATGAGCAGTTCTTC.

CDR3 in amino acids: CASKTWGSRSANTGELFF. For the CDR3, the DNA is TGCGCCAGCAAAACATGGGGCTCACGATCCGCGAACACCGGGGAGCTGTTTTTT. This chain connects TRBV5-1 to TRBJ2-2; TRBD1 might be the D (5 bases). CDR3 length equals 18 residues. The V end was cut by 6 bases, the J end by 0 bases, with 21 bases between. The germline V gene has CDR1 SGHRS and CDR2 YFSETQ.

This chain uses TRBV6-6 with TRBJ1-5; no clear D gene. The CDR3 length is 13 residues. The germline V gene encodes CDR1 MNHNY and CDR2 SVGAGI (reference sequence). V was pared by 0 bases and J by 6 bases, with 6 bases between. In DNA, the CDR3 is TGTGCCAGCAGTTACTCAGGGTTTCAGCCCCAGCATTTT. It specifies CASSYSGFQPQHF.

This sequence joins TRBV28 and TRBJ1-5, with D uncertain. The V and J ends lost 5 bases and 0 bases respectively, with 11 bases between them. The CDR3 totals 15 residues. The germline CDR1 and CDR2 sequences are MDHEN and SYDVKM. The CDR3 DNA sequence: TGTGCCAGCAGTATGGCACCCTATAGCAATCAGCCCCAGCATTTT. Its protein is CASSMAPYSNQPQHF.

This sequence joins TRBV6-1 and TRBJ1-3; D might be TRBD1 (6 bases). This CDR3 has 18 residues. The V end lost 1 base, the J end lost 0 bases, and 16 bases lay between the germline ends. CDR1 and CDR2 (germline): MNHNS, SASEGT. For the CDR3, the DNA is TGTGCCAGCAGTGAAGTCTTGGGGGCGGGGCGCTCTGGAAACACCATATATTTT. It encodes CASSEVLGAGRSGNTIYF.

The chain employs TRBV28 and TRBJ2-7; D uncertain. CDR3 size: 13 residues. V was clipped by 5 bases and J by 6 bases, with 14 bases between them. Germline values: CDR1 MDHEN, CDR2 SYDVKM. CDR3 coding DNA: TGTGCCAGCAGTGGCACTGGACCCCTCGAGCAGTACTTC. The encoded protein is CASSGTGPLEQYF.

The genes are TRBV19 and TRBJ2-1, with 7 bases fitting TRBD2. The CDR3 extends over 15 amino acids. Unmatched junction bases numbered 7, after V lost 6 bases and J lost 2 bases. CDR1 LNHDA and CDR2 SQIVND come from the germline V gene (reference sequence). The CDR3 region is CASSMGGRAYNEQFF. The DNA for the CDR3 is TGTGCCAGTAGCATGGGGGGGAGGGCCTACAATGAGCAGTTCTTC.

This chain joins TRBV30 and TRBJ2-5, with D perhaps given as TRBD1 or TRBD2 (5 bases each). This CDR3 has 15 residues. Trimming took off 3 bases at V and 9 bases at J, with 23 bases between the two ends. Germline V gene lookup returns CDR1 GTSNPN and CDR2 SVGIG (reference sequence). This CDR3 is CAWRPTELFGGAQYF. The CDR3 region has the DNA TGTGCCTGGAGGCCAACGGAACTCTTTGGGGGAGCCCAGTACTTC.

The rearrangement links TRBV7-7 to TRBJ2-1; 9 positions match TRBD2. CDR3 length: 16 residues. The V and J ends lost 4 bases and 5 bases, in that order; junction bases with no gene match: 9. Germline CDR1 and CDR2: SSHAT and FNYEAQ (reference sequence). This CDR3 reads CASSSSPSGANNEQFF. The CDR3 nucleotides are TGTGCCAGCAGCTCATCACCTAGCGGGGCTAACAATGAGCAGTTCTTC.

The rearrangement uses TRBV9 and TRBJ2-3, with 12 bases matching TRBD2. Losses at the gene ends were 4 bases for V and 4 bases for J; bases not matched to a gene: 7. The CDR3 contains 16 residues. Germline CDR1 reads SGDLS; CDR2 reads YYNGEE. The CDR3 is CASSPRLAGAADTQYF. In DNA form, the CDR3 reads TGTGCCAGCAGCCCCCGACTAGCGGGAGCCGCAGATACGCAGTATTTT.

This clone was seen only a few times. The CDR3 coding sequence is TGCAGCGTTGGCGCGGGACCCTACAATGAGCAGTTCTTC. Its translation: CSVGAGPYNEQFF. The chain is built from TRBV29-1 and TRBJ2-1; maybe TRBD2 (6 bases). The V gene lost 4 bases and the J gene lost 2 bases, with 9 bases spanning the gap. This CDR3 region has 13 residues. Germline V CDR1 and CDR2: SQVTM, ANQGSEA.

Concerning this clone itself: The junction does not match germline at one end; this may be a read error. This chain uses TRBV30 with TRBJ1-1, with TRBD1 matching over 7 bases. Germline assignment: CDR1 GTSNPN and CDR2 SVGIG (reference sequence). The CDR3 spans 16 residues. The CDR3 sequence: CAGRGGQGGLETEAFF. In DNA form, the CDR3 reads TGTGCCGGGAGGGGGGGGCAGGGGGGCTTAGAGACTGAAGCTTTCTTT.

This CDR3 reads CASSLGQVTGELFF. CDR3 DNA: TGTGCCAGCAGCTTAGGCCAGGTCACCGGGGAGCTGTTTTTT. The chain is built from TRBV7-2 and TRBJ2-2; no reliable D call. This CDR3 is built from 14 residues. Between the trimmed V and J ends, which lost 1 base and 4 bases, there was a span of 7 bases. Germline assignment: CDR1 SGHTA and CDR2 FQGNSA.

This chain joins TRBV27 and TRBJ2-7, with D perhaps TRBD2 (5 bases). Trimming pared 1 base from V and 5 bases from J, leaving 15 bases between. Per germline, CDR1 MNHEY and CDR2 SMNVEV (reference sequence). This CDR3 spans 15 amino acids. The CDR3 loop reads CASSLFLAGRDEQYF. CDR3 DNA: TGTGCCAGCAGTTTATTTCTGGCGGGTAGGGACGAGCAGTACTTC.